This is a list of T cell receptor beta chains from one sample in a study of response to subunit inactivated influenza vaccine. A single record per CDR3 protein comes from TCRdb applying MiXCR to the RT-PCR reads. The table shows roughly 550,000 distinct CDR3 sequences, with 20% to 25% occurring only once. The data were also submitted as part of a second study, on T cells expressing NK-cell markers.

The sample in question was CD4+ T cells sorted from PBMCs, obtained about 11 days after vaccination. These receptors all come from a man aged 45-60 years who received an inactivated influenza vaccine. Each CDR3 is given with its conserved first and last residue. A D gene is named only where the DNA matches it firmly. Not every row has a clone size; where given, it reads once, few, many or a size class.

abundance: many; j_gene: TRBJ1-3; v_gene: TRBV7-2; d_gene: TRBD1; CDR3aa: CASSLTGSGNTIYF; CDR3nt: TGTGCCAGCAGCTTGACAGGGTCGGGAAACACCATATATTTT
abundance: .; j_gene: TRBJ1-1; v_gene: TRBV18; d_gene: .; CDR3aa: CASSPAGGGQFMNTEAFF; CDR3nt: TGTGCCAGCTCCCCTGCCGGTGGGGGTCAATTTATGAACACTGAAGCTTTCTTT
abundance: few; j_gene: TRBJ1-4; v_gene: TRBV3-1; d_gene: .; CDR3aa: CASSQPGLRGEKLFF; CDR3nt: TGTGCCAGCAGCCAACCTGGACTGCGAGGTGAAAAACTGTTTTTT
abundance: .; j_gene: TRBJ1-1; v_gene: TRBV9; d_gene: TRBD1; CDR3aa: CASSHRGQGAAEAFF; CDR3nt: TGTGCCAGCAGCCACCGGGGACAGGGGGCGGCTGAAGCTTTCTTT
abundance: few; j_gene: TRBJ1-6; v_gene: TRBV5-1; d_gene: .; CDR3aa: CASSSGSSGSPLHF; CDR3nt: TGCGCCAGCAGCTCCGGCTCGTCGGGTTCACCCCTCCACTTT
abundance: .; j_gene: TRBJ2-2; v_gene: TRBV7-2; d_gene: .; CDR3aa: CASSPKNTGELFF; CDR3nt: TGTGCCAGCAGCCCGAAGAACACCGGGGAGCTGTTTTTT
abundance: few; j_gene: TRBJ2-7; v_gene: TRBV5-1; d_gene: .; CDR3aa: CASSLSPSPYEQYF; CDR3nt: TGCGCCAGCAGCCTCAGTCCCTCACCCTACGAGCAGTACTTC
abundance: .; j_gene: TRBJ2-1; v_gene: TRBV10-3; d_gene: .; CDR3aa: CAISESGGSSYNEQFF; CDR3nt: TGTGCCATCAGTGAGTCTGGAGGGAGCTCCTACAATGAGCAGTTCTTC
abundance: .; j_gene: TRBJ2-2; v_gene: TRBV5-1; d_gene: TRBD1; CDR3aa: CASSLTGGSNTGELFF; CDR3nt: TGCGCCAGCAGCTTAACAGGGGGTTCGAACACCGGGGAGCTGTTTTTT
abundance: few; j_gene: TRBJ2-7; v_gene: TRBV5-1; d_gene: .; CDR3aa: CASSDSGHYEQYF; CDR3nt: TGCGCCAGCAGCGATTCGGGGCACTACGAGCAGTACTTC
abundance: .; j_gene: TRBJ2-7; v_gene: TRBV18; d_gene: .; CDR3aa: CASSPPSGNEQYF; CDR3nt: TGTGCCAGCTCACCACCGAGCGGTAACGAGCAGTACTTC
abundance: .; j_gene: TRBJ2-1; v_gene: TRBV10-3; d_gene: .; CDR3aa: CAIMSMGRGNNEQFF; CDR3nt: TGTGCCATCATGAGCATGGGCAGGGGTAACAATGAGCAGTTCTTC
abundance: .; j_gene: TRBJ2-7; v_gene: TRBV6-2/TRBV6-3; d_gene: .; CDR3aa: CASNDDSYLSYEQYF; CDR3nt: TGTGCCAGCAACGACGACAGTTACCTTTCCTACGAGCAGTACTTC
abundance: few; j_gene: TRBJ1-2; v_gene: TRBV7-9; d_gene: TRBD1; CDR3aa: CASSTHRGIGTF; CDR3nt: TGTGCCAGCAGCACGCACAGGGGAATAGGCACCTTC
abundance: .; j_gene: TRBJ2-3; v_gene: TRBV10-2; d_gene: .; CDR3aa: CASSEPGTLPDTQYF; CDR3nt: TGCGCCAGCAGTGAACCCGGGACTCTCCCAGATACGCAGTATTTT
abundance: .; j_gene: TRBJ2-1; v_gene: TRBV29-1; d_gene: TRBD2; CDR3aa: CSGGLAGPTQQFF; CDR3nt: TGCAGCGGGGGGCTAGCGGGGCCCACTCAGCAGTTCTTC
abundance: few; j_gene: TRBJ2-1; v_gene: TRBV12-3/TRBV12-4; d_gene: TRBD1; CDR3aa: CASSLGQGEWDYNEQFF; CDR3nt: TGTGCCAGCAGTTTGGGACAGGGGGAGTGGGACTACAATGAGCAGTTCTTC
abundance: .; j_gene: TRBJ2-1; v_gene: TRBV10-2; d_gene: .; CDR3aa: CASRAVGEQFF; CDR3nt: TGCGCCAGCAGAGCAGTGGGAGAGCAGTTCTTC
abundance: few; j_gene: TRBJ2-7; v_gene: TRBV20-1; d_gene: .; CDR3aa: CSASPDYEQYF; CDR3nt: TGCAGTGCTAGCCCCGACTACGAGCAGTACTTC
abundance: .; j_gene: TRBJ2-3; v_gene: TRBV20-1; d_gene: TRBD1; CDR3aa: CSALGDRGPTDTQYF; CDR3nt: TGCAGTGCCCTAGGGGACAGGGGCCCCACAGATACGCAGTATTTT
abundance: few; j_gene: TRBJ2-7; v_gene: TRBV7-2; d_gene: .; CDR3aa: CASSLTQGAYEQYF; CDR3nt: TGTGCCAGCAGCTTAACCCAGGGCGCCTACGAGCAGTACTTC
abundance: few; j_gene: TRBJ2-1; v_gene: TRBV18; d_gene: TRBD2; CDR3aa: CASRPDGGEVEQFF; CDR3nt: TGTGCCAGCAGGCCCGACGGGGGGGAGGTTGAGCAGTTCTTC
abundance: few; j_gene: TRBJ2-2; v_gene: TRBV4-2; d_gene: .; CDR3aa: CASSQMVERGTILNTGELFF; CDR3nt: TGTGCCAGCAGCCAAATGGTGGAGAGGGGGACTATACTGAACACCGGGGAGCTGTTTTTT
abundance: .; j_gene: TRBJ2-7; v_gene: TRBV20-1; d_gene: TRBD1; CDR3aa: CSAAPGTGGPYEQYF; CDR3nt: TGCAGTGCAGCACCCGGGACAGGGGGCCCCTACGAGCAGTACTTC
abundance: .; j_gene: TRBJ1-5; v_gene: TRBV4-2; d_gene: .; CDR3aa: CASSQGSQGQPQHF; CDR3nt: TGTGCCAGCAGCCAAGGGTCTCAGGGTCAGCCCCAGCATTTT
abundance: .; j_gene: TRBJ1-1; v_gene: TRBV20-1; d_gene: .; CDR3aa: CSARRGGPGTEAFF; CDR3nt: TGCAGTGCCCGGAGAGGAGGGCCTGGGACTGAAGCTTTCTTT
abundance: few; j_gene: TRBJ2-1; v_gene: TRBV20-1; d_gene: .; CDR3aa: CSRRGRGNEQFF; CDR3nt: TGCAGTCGGAGGGGGCGCGGCAATGAGCAGTTCTTC
abundance: .; j_gene: TRBJ2-5; v_gene: TRBV18; d_gene: .; CDR3aa: CASAYTSFQETQYF; CDR3nt: TGTGCCAGCGCCTATACTAGTTTCCAAGAGACCCAGTACTTC
abundance: .; j_gene: TRBJ2-3; v_gene: TRBV14; d_gene: .; CDR3aa: CASSQDGRFGTQYF; CDR3nt: TGTGCCAGCAGCCAAGATGGTCGGTTTGGTACGCAGTATTTT
abundance: .; j_gene: TRBJ2-2; v_gene: TRBV7-2; d_gene: TRBD2; CDR3aa: CASSLYSGGAGELFF; CDR3nt: TGTGCCAGCAGCTTATATAGCGGGGGGGCCGGGGAGCTGTTTTTT
abundance: .; j_gene: TRBJ2-7; v_gene: TRBV28; d_gene: TRBD2; CDR3aa: CASGTSGGPGYEQYF; CDR3nt: TGTGCCAGCGGGACTAGCGGGGGCCCCGGGTACGAGCAGTACTTC
abundance: once; j_gene: TRBJ2-7; v_gene: TRBV29-1; d_gene: .; CDR3aa: CSVVRSSGEQYF; CDR3nt: TGCAGCGTTGTTCGTAGTTCCGGCGAGCAGTACTTC
abundance: many; j_gene: TRBJ2-7; v_gene: TRBV5-1; d_gene: .; CDR3aa: CASSLGLDYEQYF; CDR3nt: TGCGCCAGCAGCTTGGGACTAGACTACGAGCAGTACTTC
abundance: few; j_gene: TRBJ2-7; v_gene: TRBV5-5; d_gene: TRBD2; CDR3aa: CASSLRGSLQSEQYF; CDR3nt: TGTGCCAGCAGCTTGCGCGGGAGCTTACAATCCGAGCAGTACTTC
abundance: few; j_gene: TRBJ2-2; v_gene: TRBV20-1; d_gene: TRBD1; CDR3aa: CSCPRQGASGELFF; CDR3nt: TGCAGTTGCCCAAGACAGGGGGCGAGCGGGGAGCTGTTTTTT
abundance: few; j_gene: TRBJ1-6; v_gene: TRBV5-5; d_gene: .; CDR3aa: CASSLTGPPNSPLHF; CDR3nt: TGTGCCAGCAGCTTGACAGGGCCCCCGAATTCACCCCTCCACTTT
abundance: .; j_gene: TRBJ2-1; v_gene: TRBV5-1; d_gene: .; CDR3aa: CASSLLQGPYNEQFF; CDR3nt: TGCGCCAGCAGCTTGTTGCAGGGGCCCTACAATGAGCAGTTCTTC
abundance: few; j_gene: TRBJ1-2; v_gene: TRBV4-1; d_gene: .; CDR3aa: CASSNMEGPYGYTF; CDR3nt: TGCGCCAGCAGCAACATGGAGGGGCCGTATGGCTACACCTTC
abundance: .; j_gene: TRBJ2-7; v_gene: TRBV11-2; d_gene: .; CDR3aa: CASSDRPPPLRFYEQYF; CDR3nt: TGTGCCAGCAGCGATCGCCCCCCTCCACTACGATTCTACGAGCAGTACTTC
abundance: few; j_gene: TRBJ2-1; v_gene: TRBV4-3; d_gene: TRBD1; CDR3aa: CASSQDRGLVNEQFF; CDR3nt: TGCGCCAGCAGCCAAGACAGGGGGCTGGTCAATGAGCAGTTCTTC
abundance: .; j_gene: TRBJ2-7; v_gene: TRBV5-1; d_gene: .; CDR3aa: CASSPGHNYEQYF; CDR3nt: TGCGCCAGCAGTCCGGGACACAATTACGAGCAGTACTTC